The 18 T cell receptor beta chains in this list originate from one sample, sequenced in a study of cytomegalovirus exposure and HLA in healthy donors. It was with 60 Vbeta and 13 Jbeta primers that the PCR ran. Clones were sequenced by immunoSEQ multiplex PCR, and TCRdb holds only the in-frame ones, with some missing. This table has tens of thousands of clones, just under 80% appearing once. Sequenced: PBMCs. The receptors come from a man aged 35 to 55 in good health and CMV-seronegative.

This rearrangement joins TRBV4-1 to TRBJ2-7; tentatively, D is TRBD2 (5 bases). This CDR3 comprises 13 residues. The V gene's germline CDR1 is MGHRA and CDR2 YSYEKL. Deletions cut 1 base from V and 7 bases from J, with 11 bases between. CDR3 sequence: CASSQGLRGEQYF. The DNA for the CDR3 is TGCGCCAGCAGCCAAGGACTGCGAGGGGAGCAGTACTTC.

This chain links TRBV14 with TRBJ2-7, with TRBD1 matching 7 bases. The CDR3 has 16 amino acids. Germline CDR1 and CDR2: SGHDN and FVKESK. V lost 3 bases to trimming and J lost 4 bases; unmatched junction nucleotides: 12. The CDR3 DNA follows: TGTGCCAGCAGCCAGGCCCGACAGGGCGGAAAGTACGAGCAGTACTTC. Translation: CASSQARQGGKYEQYF.

This chain uses TRBV9 with TRBJ1-1; a weak D match, TRBD1 (6 bases). Germline V gene lookup returns CDR1 SGDLS and CDR2 YYNGEE. CDR3 length equals 14 residues. With 9 bases removed from V and 3 bases from J, the gap between germline ends came to 18 bases. CDR3: CATASTWGHTEAFF. The CDR3 DNA is TGTGCCACCGCCTCCACCTGGGGGCACACTGAAGCTTTCTTT.

The rearrangement uses TRBV7-6 and TRBJ2-2; tentative D call: TRBD1 (7 bases). Trimming removed 3 bases from V and 1 base from J, with 15 bases in between. CDR3 length: 17 amino acids. CDR1 and CDR2 from the germline V gene are SGHVS and FNYEAQ. The DNA of the CDR3 is TGTGCCAGCAGCTTTCCGCTTCAGGGGGGGAACACCGGGGAGCTGTTTTTT. This encodes CASSFPLQGGNTGELFF. Drawing the rest from reference TRBV7-6 and TRBJ2-2, the complete variable domain is GAGVSQSPRYKVTKRGQDVALRCDPISGHVSLYWYRQALGQGPEFLTYFNYEAQQDKSGLPNDRFSAERPEGSISTLTIQRTEQRDSAMYRCASSFPLQGGNTGELFFGEGSRLTVL.

There are a few counts of this clone. The chain links TRBV6-6 to TRBJ2-3, with D possibly being TRBD2 (5 bases). Germline V gene data show CDR1 as MNHNY and CDR2 as SVGAGI (reference sequence). V lost 6 bases and J lost 2, with 12 bases in between. This CDR3 comprises 14 residues. The CDR3 is CASRDLTNTDTQYF. CDR3 bases: TGTGCCAGCAGAGACCTGACTAACACAGATACGCAGTATTTT.

The V and J genes are TRBV5-8 and TRBJ1-1; 9 nucleotides agree with TRBD1. J was trimmed by 6 bases and V by 0 bases; bases with no gene match: 6. The germline V gene has CDR1 SGHTS and CDR2 YDEGEE. This CDR3 is 15 amino acids long. The chain's CDR3 is CASSLAMTGGPEAFF. The DNA of the CDR3 is TGTGCCAGCAGCTTGGCTATGACAGGGGGACCTGAAGCTTTCTTT.

This clone was observed once. The chain recombines TRBV7-2 with TRBJ2-6; no clear D. V was shortened by 4 bases and J by 0 bases, with 4 bases between the two germline ends. CDR1 SGHTA and CDR2 FQGNSA come from the germline V gene. The CDR3 sequence is 14 residues long. CDR3 protein: CASSSSSGANVLTF. CDR3 nucleotide sequence: TGTGCCAGCAGCTCCTCCTCTGGGGCCAACGTCCTGACTTTC.

This clone turned up a few times. The rearrangement joins TRBV10-3 to TRBJ1-1; TRBD1 matches 8 bases. The CDR3 is made up of 14 amino acids. Germline CDR1 reads ENHRY; CDR2 reads SYGVKD. The V and J ends lost 7 bases and 0 bases, in that order; junction bases with no gene match: 4. The CDR3 DNA is TGTGCCATCAAACCGACAGGGGTGAACACTGAAGCTTTCTTT. It encodes CAIKPTGVNTEAFF.

V is TRBV18 and J is TRBJ1-5; 10 positions agree with TRBD1. This CDR3 is 15 amino acids long. V lost 3 bases and J lost 2; bases outside the gene matches: 1. Looked up from germline, CDR1 is KGHSH and CDR2 is LQKENI. CDR3 in amino acids: CASSPGTGGNQPQHF. The CDR3 nucleotides are TGTGCCAGCTCACCCGGGACAGGGGGCAATCAGCCCCAGCATTTT.

This chain uses TRBV28 with TRBJ2-1; TRBD2 matches 10 bases. From germline, CDR1 is MDHEN and CDR2 SYDVKM. V lost 6 bases to trimming and J lost 9 bases; unmatched junction nucleotides: 5. The CDR3 totals 13 residues. The CDR3 DNA follows: TGTGCCAGCAGCTTAGCGGGAGGAGGTGAGCAGTTCTTC. It is translated as CASSLAGGGEQFF.

This chain connects TRBV4-1 to TRBJ2-1; TRBD2 might be the D (7 bases). V gave up 3 bases and J gave up 2 bases, with 14 bases separating them. Looked up from germline, CDR1 is MGHRA and CDR2 is YSYEKL. The CDR3 length is 16 residues. The CDR3 DNA reads TGCGCCAGCAGCCACAGGAGGGGGGGCACCTACAATGAGCAGTTCTTC. The encoded protein is CASSHRRGGTYNEQFF.

This chain uses TRBV27 with TRBJ2-5, with 7 bases fitting TRBD1. Germline CDR1 and CDR2: MNHEY and SMNVEV (reference sequence). Trimming at V came to 6 bases and at J to 5 bases, leaving 6 bases not matched to a gene. The CDR3 covers 13 residues. The CDR3 sequence: CASSPTGRETQYF. In DNA, the CDR3 is TGTGCCAGCAGCCCGACAGGGCGGGAGACCCAGTACTTC.

A single count supports this clone. V gene TRBV5-8 combines with J gene TRBJ2-5; the D gene is possibly TRBD1 (6 bases). The CDR3 runs to 13 residues. Trimming shortened V by 3 bases and J by 4 bases, and 10 bases separated the two germline ends. The germline gives CDR1 SGHTS, CDR2 YDEGEE. The CDR3 spells CASSSRGGETQYF. The CDR3 bases are TGTGCCAGCAGCTCCAGGGGTGGAGAGACCCAGTACTTC.

The chain combines TRBV27 with TRBJ2-5; 7 bases map to TRBD1. CDR1 is MNHEY, CDR2 SMNVEV, per germline (reference sequence). V lost 0 bases to trimming and J lost 9 bases; unmatched junction nucleotides: 4. This CDR3 comprises 13 residues. The CDR3, as DNA: TGTGCCAGCAGTTTATCAGGGGGCCTGGCCCAGTACTTC. Amino acid sequence: CASSLSGGLAQYF.

The chain employs TRBV5-1 and TRBJ1-4; no reliable D call. From germline, CDR1 is SGHRS and CDR2 YFSETQ. V lost 0 bases and J 7 bases, leaving 13 bases between the germline ends. The CDR3 runs to 15 residues. The CDR3 region is CASSLEGGRGEKLFF. In DNA, the CDR3 is TGCGCCAGCAGCTTGGAAGGTGGTCGGGGTGAAAAACTGTTTTTT.

This clone was detected only a few times. The CDR3: CASSYRGNQPQHF. The CDR3, as DNA: TGTGCCAGCAGCTACAGGGGGAATCAGCCCCAGCATTTT. This chain connects TRBV7-9 to TRBJ1-5; TRBD1 aligns across 8 bases. The CDR3 consists of 13 residues. Germline values: CDR1 SEHNR, CDR2 FQNEAQ (reference sequence). V was clipped by 4 bases and J by 4 bases; unmatched bases: 0.

This clone was seen more than once but under ten times. This chain links TRBV7-2 with TRBJ1-4; TRBD1 matches at 11 bases. The CDR3 consists of 14 residues. J was trimmed by 8 bases and V by 7 bases; bases with no gene match: 6. The V gene's germline CDR1 is SGHTA and CDR2 FQGNSA. CDR3 nucleotide sequence: TGTGCCAGCAAGACCGGGACAGGGGGGGAAAAACTGTTTTTT. It specifies CASKTGTGGEKLFF.

The rearrangement uses TRBV28 and TRBJ2-7; the D is unclear. The germline V gene encodes CDR1 MDHEN and CDR2 SYDVKM. Trimming stripped 2 bases from V and 5 bases from J, with 19 bases between. This CDR3 region has 16 residues. This chain's CDR3 is CASSLLSSQVFHEQYF. CDR3 DNA sequence: TGTGCCAGCAGTTTACTCTCCAGCCAGGTTTTCCACGAGCAGTACTTC.